Sequencing of this TCR beta chain was carried out in a study of cytomegalovirus exposure and HLA in healthy donors. Clones were read by immunoSEQ multiplex PCR, and TCRdb kept only the in-frame ones, dropping some. The sample holds roughly 76,000 clones, about 93% seen once. Turning to this clone: Its cognate antigen is unknown.

Points from the study as a whole: Cytomegalovirus-associated TCR beta chains were listed, numbering 150 to 200. The classifier reportedly diagnosed cytomegalovirus status with high specificity and sensitivity.

Sequencing was done on a sample of PBMCs. This clonotype originated in a man younger than 30 in good health and CMV-seropositive.

As DNA, the CDR3 is TGCGCCAGCAGTCCGGTGGCAGGGGTCGAAAAACTGTTTTTT. Its translation is CASSPVAGVEKLFF. The chain is built from TRBV23-1 and TRBJ1-4; TRBD1 is a possible D gene (6 bases). TRBV23-1 qualifies as an ORF whose function is uncertain. CDR3 length equals 14 residues. Trimming took 4 bases from V and 8 from J, leaving 14 bases between them.